This T cell receptor (beta chain) was retrieved from a study of T cell responses to AZD1222 COVID-19 vaccine. Study-wide results and limits: Close to half of spike-specific TCRs reportedly recognize unmutated variant regions. Vaccine-related CD4 TCRs covered spike, predominating at 160-218 and 743-854. Spike-specific TCR depth and breadth grew after two AZD1222 doses.

Concerning this clone: Its matching antigen is unknown.

Profiled with immunoSEQ multiplex PCR; TCRdb holds only in-frame clones, not every one. Found here are roughly 180,000 clones, approximately 92% of them singletons; the top ten hold approximately 0.98%. The CDR3 covers 16 residues. Germline assignment: CDR1 SGHDT and CDR2 YYEEEE. The germline V and J ends were trimmed by 2 bases and 4 bases, with 19 bases remaining between them. The source is an adult who received the MenACWY meningococcal vaccine as a control. J is TRBJ2-7 and V is TRBV5-6, with D perhaps given as TRBD1 or TRBD2 (5 bases each). Sample: peripheral blood, taken 28 days after the second dose of the MenACWY control vaccine. Here the CDR3 reads CASSLGTGPLGYEQYF. The CDR3 DNA reads as TGTGCCAGCAGCTTAGGGACCGGGCCCCTTGGGTACGAGCAGTACTTC.